These 8 T cell receptor beta chains were sequenced from one sample in a study of CD8 T cells in Susac syndrome. RNA, at roughly 0.45 to 1 ug, was reverse transcribed with random hexamers. TCRdb re-derived calls from the immunoSEQ multiplex PCR reads in MiXCR, one entry per CDR3 protein. The sample lists 200,000 or so distinct CDR3 sequences; approximately 96% were seen once. The specimen sequenced was CD4+ T cells from PBMCs. These receptors came from a human donor with Susac syndrome.

The chain joins TRBV29-1 to TRBJ1-2; 9 bases fit TRBD1. The CDR3 has 12 residues. Germline V gives CDR1 SQVTM, CDR2 ANQGSEA. Trimming took 4 bases from V and 6 from J; bases not matched to a gene: 3. The CDR3 here is CSVGRDRDGYTF. CDR3 coding DNA: TGCAGCGTTGGCCGGGACAGGGATGGCTACACCTTC.

The chain combines TRBV7-9 with TRBJ1-6, with D unclear. V lost 5 bases and J 7 bases, leaving 9 bases between the germline ends. From germline, CDR1 is SEHNR and CDR2 FQNEAQ (reference sequence). This CDR3 is 13 amino acids long. CDR3 in amino acids: CASSPAGNSPLHF. As DNA, the CDR3 is TGTGCCAGCAGCCCGGCGGGGAATTCACCCCTCCACTTT.

This chain links TRBV18 with TRBJ1-1; D not certain. CDR1 is KGHSH and CDR2 is LQKENI in the germline V gene. CDR3 length: 14 amino acids. Trimming took 2 bases from V and 0 from J, leaving 7 bases between them. CDR3: CASSPLQVNTEAFF. The CDR3 DNA follows: TGTGCCAGCTCACCATTGCAGGTGAACACTGAAGCTTTCTTT.

The chain joins TRBV3-1 to TRBJ1-6, with 8 bases identical to TRBD1. V lost 5 bases and J lost 10; bases outside the gene matches: 7. The CDR3 runs 14 residues. The germline CDR1 and CDR2 sequences are LGHDT and YNNKEL (reference sequence). CDR3 residues: CASSLRTGPSPLHF. The CDR3 region has the DNA TGTGCCAGCAGCTTGCGGACAGGGCCATCACCCCTCCACTTT.

This clonotype has only one observation. The chain is built from TRBV18 and TRBJ2-1; 9 positions match TRBD1. V gave up 2 bases and J gave up 0 bases; unmatched junction bases: 14. The CDR3 is 20 amino acids. Germline CDR1 is KGHSH and CDR2 is LQKENI. CDR3 coding DNA: TGTGCCAGCTCACCATCTGAGGACAGGGGACGGATAGGCTCCTACAATGAGCAGTTCTTC. Its translation is CASSPSEDRGRIGSYNEQFF. The full variable domain, completed using reference TRBV18 and TRBJ2-1, is NAGVMQNPRHLVRRRGQEARLRCSPMKGHSHVYWYRQLPEEGLKFMVYLQKENIIDESGMPKERFSAEFPKEGPSILRIQQVVRGDSAAYFCASSPSEDRGRIGSYNEQFFGPGTRLTVL.

The chain employs TRBV6-4 and TRBJ2-2, with D tentatively TRBD2 (6 bases). V was cut by 5 bases and J by 5 bases, with 9 bases left in between. Germline V gene sequence: CDR1 MRHNA, CDR2 SNTAGT. CDR3 length: 13 residues. CDR3 DNA sequence: TGTGCCAGCAGTCGTGGGGGGACCGGGGAGCTGTTTTTT. Its protein product is CASSRGGTGELFF.

The chain uses TRBV20-1 and TRBJ2-2, with TRBD2 identical over 8 bases. J lost 4 bases, V lost 2 bases, and 3 bases had no gene match. Germline V gene data show CDR1 as DFQATT and CDR2 as SNEGSKA (reference sequence). CDR3 length equals 14 residues. The CDR3 loop reads CSARKTSVTGELFF. In nucleotides, the CDR3 is TGCAGTGCTAGAAAGACTAGCGTCACCGGGGAGCTGTTTTTT.

In its sample, this clonotype was seen once. The rearrangement uses TRBV20-1 and TRBJ2-7; D is undetermined. V lost 4 bases and J lost 3, with 7 bases in between. The CDR3 is made up of 11 amino acids. Germline V gene lookup returns CDR1 DFQATT and CDR2 SNEGSKA (reference sequence). CDR3 sequence (DNA): TGCAGTGCTACTGGGGACTACGAGCAGTACTTC. It is translated as CSATGDYEQYF.